This is a list of T cell receptor beta chains from one sample in a study of response to subunit inactivated influenza vaccine. TCRdb independently ran MiXCR on the RT-PCR reads; one entry per CDR3 protein. The table has about 700,000 distinct CDR3 sequences, 14% seen once. The source was PBMCs from blood, collected about 14 days before vaccination. The receptors come from a man aged 45 to 65 who received an inactivated influenza vaccine. The CDR3 runs from the conserved cysteine through the conserved F or W. Fields, in order: V gene, clone size, D gene, J gene, CDR3 DNA, CDR3 protein. The D gene is left open where the match is weak. Clone size appears in some rows only: once, few, many, or a class for an expanded clone.

TRBV3-1	-	-	TRBJ2-7	TGTGCCAGCAGCCCGGCGGGACCCGACGAGCAGTACTTC	CASSPAGPDEQYF
TRBV27	-	TRBD2	TRBJ2-5	TGTGCCAGCGTGGGGGGGTATGGGGGACAAGAGACCCAGTACTTC	CASVGGYGGQETQYF
TRBV5-1	few	TRBD1	TRBJ1-4	TGCGCCAGCAGCTTGGCGGACAGGGAGAATGAAAAACTGTTTTTT	CASSLADRENEKLFF
TRBV24-1	-	TRBD1	TRBJ2-2	TGTGCCACCAGTGATCGGACAGGGGGCATGTCCGGGGAGCTGTTTTTT	CATSDRTGGMSGELFF
TRBV6-1	few	-	TRBJ1-3	TGTGCCACTGCAGTGGACCGAAGCTCTGGAAACACCATATATTTT	CATAVDRSSGNTIYF
TRBV6-5	few	-	TRBJ2-2	TGTGCCAGCAGTTACTTACTCGGGAGTGGGGCCGGGGAGCTGTTTTTT	CASSYLLGSGAGELFF
TRBV6-2/TRBV6-3	-	TRBD2	TRBJ2-3	TGTGCCAGCAGTCCTTTCGGGGGAGGGGCCGGCCTAGATACGCAGTATTTT	CASSPFGGGAGLDTQYF
TRBV7-2	-	TRBD1	TRBJ1-2	TGTGCCAGCAGCCTACAGGGGCGAAGCTATGGCTACACCTTC	CASSLQGRSYGYTF
TRBV20-1	few	TRBD2	TRBJ2-5	TGCAGTGCTACTCTAGCGGGACTCCAGGAGACCCAGTACTTC	CSATLAGLQETQYF
TRBV4-2	few	-	TRBJ2-5	TGTGCCAGCAGCCAAGATTTCGAGCTACAAGAGACCCAGTACTTC	CASSQDFELQETQYF
TRBV7-9	few	TRBD1	TRBJ2-3	TGTGCCAGCAGCTTAACAGGGGTTTACACAGATACGCAGTATTTT	CASSLTGVYTDTQYF
TRBV6-5	-	TRBD2	TRBJ2-1	TGTGCCAGCAGTTACGCTAGCGGGGGGACGAGCTCCTACAATGAGCAGTTCTTC	CASSYASGGTSSYNEQFF
TRBV20-1	few	-	TRBJ1-4	TGCAGTGCCCCTACCTTGACCGGTAATGAAAAACTGTTTTTT	CSAPTLTGNEKLFF
TRBV10-3	-	-	TRBJ2-7	TGTGCCATCAGTGAGCCAGGGGGGAACGAGCAGTACTTC	CAISEPGGNEQYF
TRBV3-1	few	-	TRBJ2-5	TGTGCCAGCAGCCAAACCCAGACTAGTTTCGAGACCCAGTACTTC	CASSQTQTSFETQYF
TRBV6-2/TRBV6-3	many	-	TRBJ2-5	TGTGCCAGCAGTAGACTTCGACAGAACCAAGAGACCCAGTACTTC	CASSRLRQNQETQYF
TRBV4-3	many	-	TRBJ2-3	TGCGCCAGCAGCCAAAGAGGGGTGGGCACAGATACGCAGTATTTT	CASSQRGVGTDTQYF
TRBV4-1	few	TRBD1	TRBJ2-1	TGCGCCAGCAGCAGGGTGCCGGGACAGGGGGTCCATGAGCAGTTCTTC	CASSRVPGQGVHEQFF
TRBV4-1	-	-	TRBJ2-1	TGCGCCAGCAGCCACCTGGGGAATGAGCAGTTCTTC	CASSHLGNEQFF
TRBV20-1	few	-	TRBJ2-7	TGCAGTGCCTCGACAGCGTCAACCTACGAGCAGTACTTC	CSASTASTYEQYF
TRBV30	few	-	TRBJ1-1	TGTGCCTGGAGTGGAGAGGCAGCTTTCTTT	CAWSGEAAFF
TRBV7-9	many	-	TRBJ2-7	TGTGCCAGCAGCATGGGCAGCGGCCACGAGCAGTACTTC	CASSMGSGHEQYF
TRBV5-1	many	-	TRBJ1-1	TGCGCCAGCAGCTTGCTTTCGGGGAAGGACACTGAAGCTTTCTTT	CASSLLSGKDTEAFF
TRBV6-2/TRBV6-3	few	TRBD2	TRBJ2-7	TGTGCCAGCAAGCCGGGACTAGCGGACGAGCAGTACTTC	CASKPGLADEQYF
TRBV7-9	-	-	TRBJ2-7	TGTGCCAGCAGCAAAACAGGGTCGCCTTCCTACGAGCAGTACTTC	CASSKTGSPSYEQYF
TRBV3-1	-	-	TRBJ2-5	TGTGCCAGCTTACGGAGACAGGTCGTACAAGAGACCCAGTACTTC	CASLRRQVVQETQYF
TRBV4-3	-	-	TRBJ2-2	TGCGCCAGCAGCCAAGATAAGACGTATACGAACACCGGGGAGCTGTTTTTT	CASSQDKTYTNTGELFF
TRBV3-1	many	-	TRBJ1-1	TGTGCCACCATCGGATGGAACACTGAAGCTTTCTTT	CATIGWNTEAFF
TRBV7-8	many	TRBD1	TRBJ1-5	TGTGCCAGCAGCTTACGGAGGAGAGGACAGGGGGGCAATCAGCCCCAGCATTTT	CASSLRRRGQGGNQPQHF
TRBV2	-	-	TRBJ1-1	TGTGCCAGCAGTGAAAGGGGTCGGGAGATGAACACTGAAGCTTTCTTT	CASSERGREMNTEAFF
TRBV20-1	-	-	TRBJ1-1	TGCAGTGCTAGAGTAAACACTGAAGCTTTCTTT	CSARVNTEAFF
TRBV4-1	few	TRBD1	TRBJ1-2	TGCGCCAGCAGCCAAATTATCGCAGGGGGCAACTATGGCTACACCTTC	CASSQIIAGGNYGYTF
TRBV25-1	few	-	TRBJ1-6	TGTGCCAGCGCCCCCGGGGGAGGTAATTCACCCCTCCACTTT	CASAPGGGNSPLHF
TRBV3-1	-	-	TRBJ1-1	TGTGCCAGCTTAGACGTCGCTGAAGCTTTCTTT	CASLDVAEAFF
TRBV12-3/TRBV12-4	few	-	TRBJ2-7	TGTGCCAGCAGTCAACAGGGTAAATCGAAAGAGCAGTACTTC	CASSQQGKSKEQYF
TRBV9	-	-	TRBJ2-1	TGTGCCAGCAGCGTAGTTGGACTTAGCTCCTACAATGAGCAGTTCTTC	CASSVVGLSSYNEQFF
TRBV20-1	-	-	TRBJ2-7	TGCAGTGCTAGAGTGGGGTCCTACGAGCAGTACTTC	CSARVGSYEQYF
TRBV9	few	-	TRBJ1-1	TGTGCCAGCAGCCGTACACAGAGAGAAGCTTTCTTT	CASSRTQREAFF
TRBV12-3/TRBV12-4	many	-	TRBJ1-6	TGTGCCAGCAGTTTTGACCTGGGGGCTGGTGGTTCACCCCTCCACTTT	CASSFDLGAGGSPLHF
TRBV12-3/TRBV12-4	-	TRBD2	TRBJ2-3	TGTGCCAGCAGTTTAGTACTAGCGGGAAGCACAGATACGCAGTATTTT	CASSLVLAGSTDTQYF